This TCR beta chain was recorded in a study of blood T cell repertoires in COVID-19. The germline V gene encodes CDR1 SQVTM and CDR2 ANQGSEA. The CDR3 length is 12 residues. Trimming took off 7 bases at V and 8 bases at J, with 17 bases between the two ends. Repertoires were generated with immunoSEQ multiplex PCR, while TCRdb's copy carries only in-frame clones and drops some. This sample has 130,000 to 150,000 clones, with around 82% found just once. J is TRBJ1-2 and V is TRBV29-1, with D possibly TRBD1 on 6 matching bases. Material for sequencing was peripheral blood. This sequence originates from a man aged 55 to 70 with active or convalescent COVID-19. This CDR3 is CSALQGPVGYTF. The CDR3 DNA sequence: TGCAGCGCATTACAGGGTCCCGTAGGCTACACCTTC.